The TCR beta chain under discussion was sequenced for a study of T-cell memory formation after mild COVID-19. Via MiXCR, TCRdb re-called the 5' RACE reads, giving one row per CDR3 protein. The sample shows approximately 440,000 distinct CDR3 sequences, over 15% of them seen only once. Looked up from germline, CDR1 is DFQATT and CDR2 is SNEGSKA (reference sequence). This CDR3 has 15 amino acids. V was shortened by 6 bases and J by 0 bases, with 15 bases between the two germline ends. This clonotype has only a few counts. Sequencing used PBMCs or a T cell subset sorted from them (not recorded which). This chain joins TRBV20-1 and TRBJ2-4; no definite D call. The clonotype comes from an adult woman who had mild COVID-19 (a few samples of this study predate the infection). Cell type and time point are not known. The DNA of the CDR3 is TGCAGTGCCCCGCCGGCCACTATAGCCAAAAACATTCAGTACTTC. Translated, it gives CSAPPATIAKNIQYF.